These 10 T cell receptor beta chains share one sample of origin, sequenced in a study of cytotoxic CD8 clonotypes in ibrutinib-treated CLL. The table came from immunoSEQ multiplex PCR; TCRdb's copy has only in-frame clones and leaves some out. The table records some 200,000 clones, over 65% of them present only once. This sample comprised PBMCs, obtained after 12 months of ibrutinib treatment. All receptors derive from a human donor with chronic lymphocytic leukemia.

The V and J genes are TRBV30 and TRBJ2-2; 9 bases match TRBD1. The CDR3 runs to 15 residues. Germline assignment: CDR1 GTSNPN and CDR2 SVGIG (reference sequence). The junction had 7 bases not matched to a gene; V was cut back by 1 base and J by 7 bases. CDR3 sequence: CAWSGGQGLGGELFF. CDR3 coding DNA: TGTGCCTGGAGTGGGGGACAGGGTTTGGGCGGGGAGCTGTTTTTT.

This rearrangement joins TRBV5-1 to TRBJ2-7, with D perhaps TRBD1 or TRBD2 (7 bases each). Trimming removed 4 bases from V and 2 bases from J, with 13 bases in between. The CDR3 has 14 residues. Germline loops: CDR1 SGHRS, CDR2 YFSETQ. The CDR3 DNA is TGCGCCAGCAGCGTGGCAGGGGGGGCCTACGAGCAGTACTTC. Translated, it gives CASSVAGGAYEQYF.

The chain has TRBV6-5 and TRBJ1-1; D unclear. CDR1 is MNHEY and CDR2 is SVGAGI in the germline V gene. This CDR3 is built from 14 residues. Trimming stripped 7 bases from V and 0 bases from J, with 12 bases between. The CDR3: CASTRSYMNTEAFF. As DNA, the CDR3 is TGTGCCAGCACCAGGAGTTACATGAACACTGAAGCTTTCTTT.

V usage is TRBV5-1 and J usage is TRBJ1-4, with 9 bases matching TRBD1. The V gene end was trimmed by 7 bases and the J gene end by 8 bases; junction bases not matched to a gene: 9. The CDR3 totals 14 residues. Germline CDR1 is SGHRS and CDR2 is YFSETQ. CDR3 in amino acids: CASRTGGRGEKLFF. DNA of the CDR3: TGCGCCAGCCGAACAGGGGGCCGCGGGGAAAAACTGTTTTTT.

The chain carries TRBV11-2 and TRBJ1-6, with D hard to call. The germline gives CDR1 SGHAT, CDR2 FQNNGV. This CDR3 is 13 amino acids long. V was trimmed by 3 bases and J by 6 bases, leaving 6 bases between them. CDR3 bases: TGTGCCAGCAGCTTGGTCGCTAATTCACCCCTCCACTTT. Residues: CASSLVANSPLHF.

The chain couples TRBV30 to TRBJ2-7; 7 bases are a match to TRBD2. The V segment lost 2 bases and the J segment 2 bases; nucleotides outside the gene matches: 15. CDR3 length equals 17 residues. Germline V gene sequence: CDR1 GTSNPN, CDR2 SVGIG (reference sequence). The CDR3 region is CAWSPTFGGGGPYEQYF. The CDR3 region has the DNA TGTGCCTGGAGTCCAACATTTGGTGGGGGAGGGCCCTACGAGCAGTACTTC.

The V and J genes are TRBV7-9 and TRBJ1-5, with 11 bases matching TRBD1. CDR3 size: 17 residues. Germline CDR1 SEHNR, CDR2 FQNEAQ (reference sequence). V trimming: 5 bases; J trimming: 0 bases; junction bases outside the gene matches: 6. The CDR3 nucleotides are TGTGCCAGCAGCCGGGGACAGGGGGATTATAGCAATCAGCCCCAGCATTTT. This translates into CASSRGQGDYSNQPQHF. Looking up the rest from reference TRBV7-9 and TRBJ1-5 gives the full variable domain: DTGVSQNPRHKITKRGQNVTFRCDPISEHNRLYWYRQTLGQGPEFLTYFQNEAQLEKSRLLSDRFSAERPKGSFSTLEIQRTEQGDSAMYLCASSRGQGDYSNQPQHFGDGTRLSIL.

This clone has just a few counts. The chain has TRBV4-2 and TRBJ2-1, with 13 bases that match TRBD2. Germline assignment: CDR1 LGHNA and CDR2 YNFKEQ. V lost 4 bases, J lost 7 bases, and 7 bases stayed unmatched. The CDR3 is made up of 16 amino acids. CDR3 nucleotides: TGTGCCAGCAGCCGGACTAGCGGGAGATCGTTGAATGAGCAGTTCTTC. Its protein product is CASSRTSGRSLNEQFF.

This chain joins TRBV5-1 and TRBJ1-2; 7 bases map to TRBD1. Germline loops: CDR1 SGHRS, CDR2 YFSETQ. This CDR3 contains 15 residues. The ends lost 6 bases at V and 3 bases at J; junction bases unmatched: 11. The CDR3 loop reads CASKPIQGVYYGYTF. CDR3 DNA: TGCGCCAGCAAGCCTATCCAGGGGGTTTACTATGGCTACACCTTC.

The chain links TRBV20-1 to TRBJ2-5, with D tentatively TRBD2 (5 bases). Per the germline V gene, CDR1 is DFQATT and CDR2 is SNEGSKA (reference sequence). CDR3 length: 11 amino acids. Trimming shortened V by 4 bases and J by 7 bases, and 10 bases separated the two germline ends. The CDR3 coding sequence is TGCAGTGCTAAAGGAGGTTGGACCCAGTACTTC. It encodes CSAKGGWTQYF.